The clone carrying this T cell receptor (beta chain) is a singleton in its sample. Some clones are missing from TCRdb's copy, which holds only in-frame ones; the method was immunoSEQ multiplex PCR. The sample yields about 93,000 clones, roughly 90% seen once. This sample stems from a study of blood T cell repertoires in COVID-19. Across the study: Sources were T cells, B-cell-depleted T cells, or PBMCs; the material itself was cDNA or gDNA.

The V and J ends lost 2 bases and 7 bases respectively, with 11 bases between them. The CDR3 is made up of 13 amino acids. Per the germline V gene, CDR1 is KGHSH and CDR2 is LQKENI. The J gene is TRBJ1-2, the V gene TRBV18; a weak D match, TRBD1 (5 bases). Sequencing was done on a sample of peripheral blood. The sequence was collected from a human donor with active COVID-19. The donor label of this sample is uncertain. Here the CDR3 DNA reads TGTGCCAGCTCACCATCGGCAGGGCTTGGCTACACCTTC. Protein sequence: CASSPSAGLGYTF.